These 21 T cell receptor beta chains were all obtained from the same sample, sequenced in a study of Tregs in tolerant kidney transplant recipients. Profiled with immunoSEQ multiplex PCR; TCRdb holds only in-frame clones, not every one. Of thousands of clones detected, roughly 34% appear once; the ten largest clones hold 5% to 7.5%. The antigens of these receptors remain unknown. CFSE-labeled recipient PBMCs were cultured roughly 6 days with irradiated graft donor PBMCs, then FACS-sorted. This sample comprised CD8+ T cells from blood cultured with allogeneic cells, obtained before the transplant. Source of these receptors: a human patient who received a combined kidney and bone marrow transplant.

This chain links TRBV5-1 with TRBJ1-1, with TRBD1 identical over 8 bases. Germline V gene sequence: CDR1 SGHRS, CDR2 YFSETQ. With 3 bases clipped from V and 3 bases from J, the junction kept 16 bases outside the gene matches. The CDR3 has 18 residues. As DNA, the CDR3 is TGCGCCAGCAGCTCCGCCCCCGGACAGGGCCCTGGGGACACTGAAGCTTTCTTT. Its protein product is CASSSAPGQGPGDTEAFF.

CDR3 coding DNA: TGTGCCAGCAGTTGGCAGGGGCGCCCTAACAATGAGCAGTTCTTC. Amino acid sequence: CASSWQGRPNNEQFF. The rearrangement uses TRBV6-6 and TRBJ2-1, with a possible D match to TRBD1 (6 bases). Trimming left V 4 bases short and J 5 bases short, with 15 bases between. The CDR3 sequence is 15 residues long. Per germline, CDR1 MNHNY and CDR2 SVGAGI (reference sequence).

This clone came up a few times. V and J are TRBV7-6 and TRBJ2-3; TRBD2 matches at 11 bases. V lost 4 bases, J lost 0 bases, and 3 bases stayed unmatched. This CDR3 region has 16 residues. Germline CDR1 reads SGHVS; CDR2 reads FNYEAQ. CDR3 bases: TGTGCCAGCAGCTATAGCGGGGGGGGGAGCACAGATACGCAGTATTTT. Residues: CASSYSGGGSTDTQYF.

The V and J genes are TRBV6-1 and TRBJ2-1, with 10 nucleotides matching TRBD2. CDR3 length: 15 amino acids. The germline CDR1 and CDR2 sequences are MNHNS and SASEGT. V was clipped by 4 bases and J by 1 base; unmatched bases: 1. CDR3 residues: CASSVTSGSYNEQFF. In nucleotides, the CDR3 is TGTGCCAGCAGTGTGACTAGCGGGTCCTACAATGAGCAGTTCTTC.

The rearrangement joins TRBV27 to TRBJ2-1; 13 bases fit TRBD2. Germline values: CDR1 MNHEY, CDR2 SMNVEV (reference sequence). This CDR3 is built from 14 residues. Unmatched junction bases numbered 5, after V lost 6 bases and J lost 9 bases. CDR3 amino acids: CASSPGTSGIEQFF. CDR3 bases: TGTGCCAGCAGCCCCGGGACTAGCGGGATTGAGCAGTTCTTC.

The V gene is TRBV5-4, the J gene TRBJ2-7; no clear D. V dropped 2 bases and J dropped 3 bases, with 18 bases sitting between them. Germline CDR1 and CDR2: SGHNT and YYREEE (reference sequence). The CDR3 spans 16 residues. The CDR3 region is CASSFGSPLGYYEQYF. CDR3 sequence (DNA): TGTGCCAGCAGCTTCGGGTCCCCACTTGGTTACTACGAGCAGTACTTC.

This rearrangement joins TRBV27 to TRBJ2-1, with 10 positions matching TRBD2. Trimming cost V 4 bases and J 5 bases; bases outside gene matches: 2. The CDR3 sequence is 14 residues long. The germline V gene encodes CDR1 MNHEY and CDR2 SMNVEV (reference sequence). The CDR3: CASSYSGGHNEQFF. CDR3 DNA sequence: TGTGCCAGCAGTTATAGCGGGGGGCACAATGAGCAGTTCTTC.

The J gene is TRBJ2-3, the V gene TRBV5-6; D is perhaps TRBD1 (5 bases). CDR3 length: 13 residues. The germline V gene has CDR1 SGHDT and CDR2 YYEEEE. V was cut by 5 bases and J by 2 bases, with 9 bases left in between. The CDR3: CASSDSLTDTQYF. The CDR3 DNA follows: TGTGCCAGCAGTGACAGCCTCACAGATACGCAGTATTTT.

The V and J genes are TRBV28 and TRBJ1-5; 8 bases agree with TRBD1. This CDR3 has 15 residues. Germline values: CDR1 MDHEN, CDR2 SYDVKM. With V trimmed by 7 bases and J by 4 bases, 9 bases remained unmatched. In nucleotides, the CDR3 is TGTGCCAGCAAAGTTCAGGGGGCAGGTAATCAGCCCCAGCATTTT. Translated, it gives CASKVQGAGNQPQHF.

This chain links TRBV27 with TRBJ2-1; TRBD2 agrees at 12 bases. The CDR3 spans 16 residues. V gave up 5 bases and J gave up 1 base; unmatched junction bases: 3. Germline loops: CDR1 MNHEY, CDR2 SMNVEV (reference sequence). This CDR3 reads CASSLGLAGSYNEQFF. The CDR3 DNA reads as TGTGCCAGCAGTCTAGGACTAGCGGGGTCCTACAATGAGCAGTTCTTC.

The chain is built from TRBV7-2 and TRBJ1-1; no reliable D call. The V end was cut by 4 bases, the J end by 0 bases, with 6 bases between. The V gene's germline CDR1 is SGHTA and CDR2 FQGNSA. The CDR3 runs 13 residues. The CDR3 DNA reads TGTGCCAGCAGCTCCGGTATGAACACTGAAGCTTTCTTT. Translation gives CASSSGMNTEAFF.

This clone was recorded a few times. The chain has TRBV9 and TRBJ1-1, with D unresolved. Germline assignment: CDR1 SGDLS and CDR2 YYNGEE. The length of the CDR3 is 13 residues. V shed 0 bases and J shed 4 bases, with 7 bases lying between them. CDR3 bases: TGTGCCAGCAGCGTAGGAGTTGTCACTGAAGCTTTCTTT. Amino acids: CASSVGVVTEAFF.

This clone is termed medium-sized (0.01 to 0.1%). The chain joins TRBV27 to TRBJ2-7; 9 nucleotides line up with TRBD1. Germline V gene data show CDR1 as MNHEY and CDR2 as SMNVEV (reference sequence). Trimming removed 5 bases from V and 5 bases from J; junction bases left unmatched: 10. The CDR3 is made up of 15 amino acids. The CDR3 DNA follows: TGTGCCAGCAGTCAGTCCGGGACAGGGATCCACGAGCAGTACTTC. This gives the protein CASSQSGTGIHEQYF.

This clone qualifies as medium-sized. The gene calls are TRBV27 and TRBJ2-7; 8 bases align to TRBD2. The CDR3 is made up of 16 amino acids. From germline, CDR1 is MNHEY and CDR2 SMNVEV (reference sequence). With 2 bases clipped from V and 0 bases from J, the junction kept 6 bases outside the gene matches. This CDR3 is CASSLAGGRSSYEQYF. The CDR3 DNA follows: TGTGCCAGCAGTTTAGCGGGGGGCCGAAGCTCCTACGAGCAGTACTTC.

Here the CDR3 reads CATSTRGQETQYF. CDR3 DNA sequence: TGTGCCACCAGCACCCGGGGGCAAGAGACCCAGTACTTC. The V gene is TRBV15, the J gene TRBJ2-5, with D perhaps TRBD2 (6 bases). V was pared by 4 bases and J by 2 bases, with 8 bases between. The CDR3 length is 13 residues. CDR1 and CDR2 (germline): LNHNV, YYDKDF (reference sequence).

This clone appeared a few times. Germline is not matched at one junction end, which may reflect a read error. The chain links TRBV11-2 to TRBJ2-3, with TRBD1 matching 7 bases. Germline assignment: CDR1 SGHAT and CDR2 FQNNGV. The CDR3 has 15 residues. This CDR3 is CASSLGTDERHTQYF. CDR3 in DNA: TGCGCCAGCAGCCTCGGGACAGATGAGCGTCATACGCAGTATTTT.

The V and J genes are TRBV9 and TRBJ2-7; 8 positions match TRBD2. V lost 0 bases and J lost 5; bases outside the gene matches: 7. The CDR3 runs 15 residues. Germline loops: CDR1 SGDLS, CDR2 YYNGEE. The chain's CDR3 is CASSVAGGSVHEQYF. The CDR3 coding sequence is TGTGCCAGCAGCGTAGCGGGGGGGTCAGTTCACGAGCAGTACTTC.

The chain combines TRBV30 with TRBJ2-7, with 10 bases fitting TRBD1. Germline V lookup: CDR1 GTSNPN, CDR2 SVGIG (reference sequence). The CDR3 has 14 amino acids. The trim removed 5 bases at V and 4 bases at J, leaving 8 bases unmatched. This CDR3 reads CAWVRGTGVYEQYF. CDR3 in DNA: TGTGCCTGGGTCCGTGGGACAGGGGTATACGAGCAGTACTTC. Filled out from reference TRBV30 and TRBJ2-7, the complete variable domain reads SQTIHQWPATLVQPVGSPLSLECTVEGTSNPNLYWYRQAAGRGLQLLFYSVGIGQISSEVPQNLSASRPQDRQFILSSKKLLLSDSGFYLCAWVRGTGVYEQYFGPGTRLTVT.

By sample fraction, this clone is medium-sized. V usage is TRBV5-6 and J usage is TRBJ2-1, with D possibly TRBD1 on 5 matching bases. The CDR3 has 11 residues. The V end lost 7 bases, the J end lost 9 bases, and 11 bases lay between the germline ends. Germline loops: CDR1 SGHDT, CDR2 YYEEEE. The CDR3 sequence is CASARGGEQFF. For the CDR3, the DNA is TGTGCCAGCGCAAGGGGTGGTGAGCAGTTCTTC.

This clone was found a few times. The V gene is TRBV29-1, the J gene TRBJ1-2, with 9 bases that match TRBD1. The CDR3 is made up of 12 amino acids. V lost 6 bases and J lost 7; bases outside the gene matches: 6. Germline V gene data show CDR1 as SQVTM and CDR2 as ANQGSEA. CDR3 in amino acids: CSVRQGDGGYTF. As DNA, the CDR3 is TGCAGCGTCCGACAGGGGGATGGTGGCTACACCTTC.

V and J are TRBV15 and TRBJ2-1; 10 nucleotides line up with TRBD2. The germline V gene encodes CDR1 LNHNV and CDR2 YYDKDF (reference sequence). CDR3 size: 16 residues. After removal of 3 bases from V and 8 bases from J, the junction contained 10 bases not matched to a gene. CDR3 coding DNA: TGTGCCACCAGCAGGCAGGCTAGCGGGAGCCGCGATGAGCAGTTCTTC. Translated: CATSRQASGSRDEQFF.